What follows are 32 T cell receptor beta chains derived from one specimen sequenced in a study of patients and donors after allogeneic stem cell transplantation. From the RT-PCR reads, TCRdb called clonotypes with MiXCR, one entry per CDR3 protein. This sample yields roughly 230,000 distinct CDR3 sequences, of which 13% to 15% are seen a single time; approximately 10% belongs to the top ten. The sequenced sample was blood, either unsorted or a sorted T cell fraction (not recorded which). These receptors all stem from a human donor who was either an allogeneic HSCT recipient or a stem cell or donor lymphocyte infusion donor (not recorded which). It is not recorded whose cells these are; they may come from a transplant donor.

This chain links TRBV20-1 with TRBJ2-1; 8 bases are a match to TRBD2. Trimming at V came to 4 bases and at J to 6 bases, leaving 8 bases not matched to a gene. Per germline, CDR1 DFQATT and CDR2 SNEGSKA (reference sequence). This CDR3 is built from 14 residues. Here the CDR3 DNA reads TGCAGTGCTACCGGGACTAGGGAACTCAATGAGCAGTTCTTC. Its translation: CSATGTRELNEQFF.

This chain links TRBV28 with TRBJ2-3; 7 bases match TRBD2. This CDR3 comprises 14 residues. The germline gives CDR1 MDHEN, CDR2 SYDVKM. The V gene end was trimmed by 4 bases and the J gene end by 5 bases; junction bases not matched to a gene: 6. The chain's CDR3 is CASSSAGVLDTQYF. The DNA of the CDR3 is TGTGCCAGCAGTTCCGCGGGGGTTTTAGATACGCAGTATTTT.

In its sample, this clonotype was seen a few times. The V call is TRBV2, the J call TRBJ1-1; perhaps TRBD1 as D (5 bases). The CDR3 totals 15 residues. The germline V gene has CDR1 SNHLY and CDR2 FYNNEI. The V end was cut by 6 bases, the J end by 1 base, with 15 bases between. This chain's CDR3 is CASRRRAQGNTEAFF. CDR3 in DNA: TGTGCCAGCAGGCGTCGGGCCCAGGGGAACACTGAAGCTTTCTTT.

The rearrangement joins TRBV7-2 to TRBJ2-7; D gene uncertain. Germline CDR1 is SGHTA and CDR2 is FQGNSA. V lost 7 bases to trimming and J lost 4 bases, with 14 bases between them. The CDR3 has 13 amino acids. CDR3 region: CASTPRSGYEQYF. The CDR3 region has the DNA TGTGCCAGCACCCCCCGCTCTGGGTACGAGCAGTACTTC. Based on the CDR3 plus reference TRBV7-2 and TRBJ2-7, the full variable domain is GAGVSQSPSNKVTEKGKDVELRCDPISGHTALYWYRQSLGQGLEFLIYFQGNSAPDKSGLPSDRFSAERTGGSVSTLTIQRTQQEDSAVYLCASTPRSGYEQYFGPGTRLTVT.

This clonotype was picked up a small number of times. The chain is built from TRBV3-1 and TRBJ1-1; no clear D gene. V lost 4 bases and J 3 bases, leaving 6 bases between the germline ends. The CDR3 is made up of 12 amino acids. The germline V gene has CDR1 LGHDT and CDR2 YNNKEL (reference sequence). The CDR3 is CASSLYDTEAFF. CDR3 nucleotide sequence: TGTGCCAGCAGCCTCTATGACACTGAAGCTTTCTTT.

The sample holds a few counts of this clonotype. The chain joins TRBV3-1 to TRBJ2-6; D unresolved. CDR3 length equals 17 residues. CDR1 and CDR2 from the germline V gene are LGHDT and YNNKEL (reference sequence). The V and J ends lost 0 bases and 2 bases respectively, with 11 bases between them. CDR3 protein: CASSQDTRHAGANVLTF. The CDR3 nucleotides read TGTGCCAGCAGCCAAGACACTCGACATGCTGGGGCCAACGTCCTGACTTTC.

J is TRBJ2-3 and V is TRBV11-2, with D maybe TRBD2 (6 bases). The V and J ends lost 3 bases and 0 bases respectively, with 10 bases between them. In germline, CDR1 is SGHAT, CDR2 FQNNGV. The CDR3 is 15 amino acids. Here the CDR3 DNA reads TGTGCCAGCAGCTTGGACTATCCTAGCACAGATACGCAGTATTTT. Translation: CASSLDYPSTDTQYF.

This clonotype was recorded at least ten times. This chain links TRBV6-1 with TRBJ2-3; the D is unclear. Germline V gene sequence: CDR1 MNHNS, CDR2 SASEGT. The CDR3 is made up of 14 amino acids. The V gene lost 2 bases and the J gene lost 5 bases, with 11 bases spanning the gap. The CDR3 DNA reads as TGTGCCAGCAGTGAACGGTGGAGAGGAGATACGCAGTATTTT. Its translation is CASSERWRGDTQYF.

This clonotype showed up just a few times. The CDR3 sequence is CASSQDSEAGDTEAFF. The CDR3 DNA is TGCGCCAGCAGCCAAGATTCTGAGGCAGGGGACACTGAAGCTTTCTTT. The chain links TRBV4-3 to TRBJ1-1; D is possibly TRBD1 (6 bases). This CDR3 has 16 amino acids. The germline V and J ends were trimmed by 0 bases and 3 bases, with 14 bases remaining between them. Germline V CDR1 and CDR2: LGHNA, YSLEER.

This clonotype was detected a few times. The chain links TRBV7-2 to TRBJ1-5, with D unclear. Trimming removed 1 base at V and 6 bases at J, with 4 bases between. Germline-derived CDR1 and CDR2 are SGHTA and FQGNSA. CDR3 length: 12 amino acids. CDR3 protein: CASSLVRQPQHF. The CDR3 DNA reads TGTGCCAGCAGCTTAGTGCGTCAGCCCCAGCATTTT.

The chain combines TRBV30 with TRBJ1-2, with 7 bases fitting TRBD1. The V and J ends lost 0 bases and 8 bases, in that order; junction bases with no gene match: 9. Germline V gene data show CDR1 as GTSNPN and CDR2 as SVGIG (reference sequence). The CDR3 covers 14 residues. CDR3 region: CAWSVRTGIRGYTF. CDR3 nucleotide sequence: TGTGCCTGGAGTGTCCGGACAGGAATTAGGGGCTACACCTTC.

This clonotype was observed at least ten times. The DNA for the CDR3 is TGCGCCAGCAGTACTGCGGTAGGGTCCACTGAAGCTTTCTTT. As protein: CASSTAVGSTEAFF. The V and J genes are TRBV5-1 and TRBJ1-1; D gene uncertain. CDR3 length equals 14 residues. Germline assignment: CDR1 SGHRS and CDR2 YFSETQ. V lost 5 bases, J lost 4 bases, and 15 bases lay in between.

This clonotype was observed a handful of times. The rearrangement links TRBV9 to TRBJ1-6; 9 nucleotides agree with TRBD1. The V gene end was trimmed by 3 bases and the J gene end by 6 bases; junction bases not matched to a gene: 4. CDR3 length: 15 residues. Germline V lookup: CDR1 SGDLS, CDR2 YYNGEE. The CDR3 region has the DNA TGTGCCAGCAGCGCACAGACAGGGGGTAATTCACCCCTCCACTTT. Translated, it gives CASSAQTGGNSPLHF.

V and J are TRBV24-1 and TRBJ2-2; 14 positions match TRBD2. CDR1 and CDR2 from the germline V gene are KGHDR and SFDVKD. V lost 5 bases to trimming and J lost 9 bases; unmatched junction nucleotides: 13. The CDR3 extends over 18 amino acids. The CDR3 here is CATSAPGLAGVQGRELFF. The CDR3 DNA follows: TGTGCCACCAGTGCTCCGGGACTAGCGGGAGTTCAGGGCCGGGAGCTGTTTTTT.

In this sample, this clonotype turned up a few times. This chain links TRBV30 with TRBJ1-1; D is possibly TRBD1 (5 bases). The germline V gene has CDR1 GTSNPN and CDR2 SVGIG (reference sequence). Trimming stripped 1 base from V and 3 bases from J, with 18 bases between. This CDR3 has 16 residues. CDR3 in amino acids: CAWSGGALVSHTEAFF. The CDR3 coding sequence is TGTGCCTGGAGTGGTGGGGCTCTTGTTTCTCACACTGAAGCTTTCTTT.

V usage is TRBV12-3 or TRBV12-4 and J usage is TRBJ1-6, with D maybe TRBD1 (6 bases). Trimming shortened V by 5 bases and J by 5 bases, and 13 bases separated the two germline ends. The CDR3 length is 15 residues. This chain's CDR3 is CASSGGTGHNSPLHF. The CDR3 coding sequence is TGTGCCAGCAGTGGAGGCACAGGGCATAATTCACCCCTCCACTTT.

V and J are TRBV6-5 and TRBJ2-7; TRBD1 or TRBD2 may be the D gene (5 bases each). Looked up from germline, CDR1 is MNHEY and CDR2 is SVGAGI. V lost 1 base to trimming and J lost 5 bases, with 24 bases between them. The length of the CDR3 is 18 residues. The CDR3 DNA sequence: TGTGCCAGCAGTTACTTAAATGTGGTAGGGACCCTTCGCCACGAGCAGTACTTC. This gives the protein CASSYLNVVGTLRHEQYF.

CDR3 sequence (DNA): TGCGCCAGCAGCCATATACCCCTTTCGGGCTCTGGGGCCAACGTCCTGACTTTC. Encoded protein: CASSHIPLSGSGANVLTF. This sequence joins TRBV4-3 and TRBJ2-6; no clear D. Trimming pared 3 bases from V and 0 bases from J, leaving 15 bases between. The length of the CDR3 is 18 residues. In germline, CDR1 is LGHNA, CDR2 YSLEER.

The sample holds a few counts of this clonotype. The rearrangement links TRBV12-3 or TRBV12-4 to TRBJ2-4; no clear D. V lost 7 bases and J 3 bases, leaving 13 bases between the germline ends. This CDR3 region has 14 residues. The CDR3 sequence: CASTPETFKNIQYF. CDR3 bases: TGTGCCAGCACCCCTGAGACATTCAAAAACATTCAGTACTTC.

The V gene is TRBV29-1, the J gene TRBJ2-7; possible D gene TRBD1, 5 bases. In germline, CDR1 is SQVTM, CDR2 ANQGSEA. The CDR3 is 12 amino acids. V was pared by 7 bases and J by 5 bases, with 15 bases between. The CDR3 sequence is CSARELGDEQYF. The CDR3 nucleotides are TGCAGCGCCCGAGAGTTAGGGGACGAGCAGTACTTC.

The V call is TRBV30, the J call TRBJ1-3, with a weak D call TRBD1 (6 bases). CDR1 and CDR2 (germline): GTSNPN, SVGIG (reference sequence). V was clipped by 3 bases and J by 2 bases, with 11 bases between them. The CDR3 contains 14 residues. CDR3 protein: CAWRQGGPGNTIYF. For the CDR3, the DNA is TGTGCCTGGAGACAGGGTGGCCCTGGAAACACCATATATTTT.

This clonotype was seen a few times. J is TRBJ2-1 and V is TRBV19, with 9 nucleotides matching TRBD2. CDR3 length: 18 amino acids. The V gene's germline CDR1 is LNHDA and CDR2 SQIVND (reference sequence). Losses at the gene ends were 8 bases for V and 1 base for J; bases not matched to a gene: 15. The CDR3 is CASRGRVVAGVSYNEQFF. CDR3 nucleotide sequence: TGTGCCAGTCGCGGGAGGGTGGTAGCGGGAGTTTCCTACAATGAGCAGTTCTTC.

This clonotype was seen many times. The chain carries TRBV20-1 and TRBJ1-6; D gene ambiguous. Germline V lookup: CDR1 DFQATT, CDR2 SNEGSKA (reference sequence). The length of the CDR3 is 15 residues. Trimming pared 0 bases from V and 4 bases from J, leaving 10 bases between. CDR3 bases: TGCAGTGCTAGAGATCTCAGTGGTTATAATTCACCCCTCCACTTT. It codes for CSARDLSGYNSPLHF.

The sample holds a few counts of this clonotype. V and J are TRBV30 and TRBJ2-1, with D possibly being TRBD2 (5 bases). The V gene's germline CDR1 is GTSNPN and CDR2 SVGIG (reference sequence). Between the trimmed V and J ends, which lost 6 bases and 8 bases, there was a span of 20 bases. The CDR3 extends over 14 amino acids. The CDR3 spells CACGWGVRGYEQFF. CDR3 nucleotide sequence: TGTGCCTGCGGCTGGGGAGTTCGAGGCTATGAGCAGTTCTTC.

Only a few counts were recorded for this clonotype. The genes are TRBV5-6 and TRBJ1-1, with 12 nucleotides matching TRBD1. The CDR3 is made up of 17 amino acids. Germline CDR1 is SGHDT and CDR2 is YYEEEE. V was pared by 0 bases and J by 2 bases, with 5 bases of the junction left unmatched. CDR3: CASSLVGQGAFNTEAFF. For the CDR3, the DNA is TGTGCCAGCAGCTTGGTGGGACAGGGGGCATTCAACACTGAAGCTTTCTTT.

The table lists this clonotype with many counts. The chain employs TRBV20-1 and TRBJ2-1; 10 bases align to TRBD2. This CDR3 has 15 amino acids. The germline gives CDR1 DFQATT, CDR2 SNEGSKA (reference sequence). With V trimmed by 2 bases and J by 5 bases, 6 bases remained unmatched. As DNA, the CDR3 is TGCAGTGCTAGAAGAAGACTAGCGGGTGACAATGAGCAGTTCTTC. It translates to CSARRRLAGDNEQFF.

There are many counts of this clonotype. The J gene is TRBJ1-2, the V gene TRBV7-8; D not resolved. The V and J ends lost 2 bases and 4 bases respectively, with 17 bases between them. This CDR3 comprises 16 residues. Germline loops: CDR1 SGHVS, CDR2 FQNEAQ. In DNA, the CDR3 is TGTGCCAGCAGCTTATCCCCACGGAGTTTCGTCTATGGCTACACCTTC. Its translation is CASSLSPRSFVYGYTF. Looking up the rest from reference TRBV7-8 and TRBJ1-2 gives the full variable domain: GAGVSQSPRYKVAKRGQDVALRCDPISGHVSLFWYQQALGQGPEFLTYFQNEAQLDKSGLPSDRFFAERPEGSVSTLKIQRTQQEDSAVYLCASSLSPRSFVYGYTFGSGTRLTVV.

The rearrangement links TRBV4-1 to TRBJ2-7, with 8 bases that match TRBD2. The germline CDR1 and CDR2 sequences are MGHRA and YSYEKL. The length of the CDR3 is 16 residues. V was clipped by 0 bases and J by 7 bases; unmatched bases: 11. CDR3 nucleotides: TGCGCCAGCAGCCAAGAGAATAGCGGGACCTATCGAGAGCAGTACTTC. This gives the protein CASSQENSGTYREQYF.

This clonotype appeared many times. The chain links TRBV5-1 to TRBJ2-1, with a possible D match to TRBD1 (6 bases). CDR3 length equals 15 residues. V was clipped by 4 bases and J by 9 bases, with 20 bases between them. Germline lookup yields CDR1 SGHRS and CDR2 YFSETQ. CDR3 protein: CASSPGAVSIGEQFF. CDR3 nucleotides: TGCGCCAGCAGCCCAGGGGCGGTGTCAATAGGTGAGCAGTTCTTC.

This clonotype was seen more than once but under ten times. This chain connects TRBV14 to TRBJ2-3, with TRBD2 matching over 9 bases. V was clipped by 2 bases and J by 3 bases; unmatched bases: 6. The CDR3 sequence is 16 residues long. Germline V lookup: CDR1 SGHDN, CDR2 FVKESK. Here the CDR3 DNA reads TGTGCCAGCAGCCAATCTCCTAGCGGGGTAACAGATACGCAGTATTTT. This gives the protein CASSQSPSGVTDTQYF.

CDR3 amino acids: CASSPSPGGQVYEQYF. The CDR3 DNA reads as TGTGCCAGCTCACCATCACCTGGCGGACAGGTCTACGAGCAGTACTTC. V and J are TRBV18 and TRBJ2-7; 7 nucleotides agree with TRBD1. The CDR3 totals 16 residues. Germline lookup yields CDR1 KGHSH and CDR2 LQKENI. The V and J ends lost 2 bases and 3 bases, in that order; junction bases with no gene match: 10. Together with reference TRBV18 and TRBJ2-7, the CDR3 gives the full variable domain: NAGVMQNPRHLVRRRGQEARLRCSPMKGHSHVYWYRQLPEEGLKFMVYLQKENIIDESGMPKERFSAEFPKEGPSILRIQQVVRGDSAAYFCASSPSPGGQVYEQYFGPGTRLTVT.

The chain uses TRBV10-3 and TRBJ2-4; tentatively, D is TRBD2 (7 bases). Trimming took 3 bases from V and 0 from J, leaving 24 bases between them. This CDR3 has 20 residues. Germline V gene data show CDR1 as ENHRY and CDR2 as SYGVKD. This chain's CDR3 is CAISEPIGGAPPGAKNIQYF. CDR3 DNA sequence: TGTGCCATCAGTGAACCGATAGGGGGGGCGCCCCCGGGAGCCAAAAACATTCAGTACTTC.